What follows are 28 T cell receptor beta chains derived from one specimen sequenced in a study of cytomegalovirus exposure and HLA in healthy donors (dated by TCRdb to the late 2010s). Library preparation used the immunoSEQ multiplex PCR assay. For the multiplex PCR, a mixture combining 60 forward primers for TCR Vbeta segments and 13 reverse primers for TCR Jbeta segments was used. TCRdb re-hosts the immuneACCESS table, in-frame sequences only. Its copies lack some clones; in the studies checked, an unresolved V gene accounts for under half of them, and the cause for the rest is not known. The sample table records 150,000 to 200,000 clones; more than 80% of these occur just once. The top ten hold 4.5% to 5.5% of the sample. The sequencing sample was made of PBMCs. The receptor set was obtained from a man in his late teens or twenties in good health and CMV-seronegative.

The CDR3 DNA reads TGTGCCAGCAGTCCAATCGACAGGGTCTACGAGCAGTACTTC. Amino acid sequence: CASSPIDRVYEQYF. The chain couples TRBV6-5 to TRBJ2-7; 7 bases map to TRBD1. The junction had 7 bases not matched to a gene; V was cut back by 5 bases and J by 3 bases. From germline, CDR1 is MNHEY and CDR2 SVGAGI. This CDR3 spans 14 amino acids.

The rearrangement joins TRBV5-1 to TRBJ2-1; 9 bases are a match to TRBD2. Germline assignment: CDR1 SGHRS and CDR2 YFSETQ. After removal of 0 bases from V and 11 bases from J, the junction contained 9 bases not matched to a gene. CDR3 size: 15 residues. CDR3 nucleotides: TGCGCCAGCAGCTTGGGTCCAGCGGGAGGTGAAAAGCAGTTCTTC. Protein: CASSLGPAGGEKQFF.

The chain employs TRBV5-4 and TRBJ1-1; possible D gene TRBD1, 5 bases. CDR1 SGHNT and CDR2 YYREEE come from the germline V gene (reference sequence). CDR3 length: 16 amino acids. The ends were cut back, 4 bases at V and 1 base at J, with 17 bases in the middle. The CDR3 sequence is CASSPPPQGTNTEAFF. CDR3 DNA sequence: TGTGCCAGCAGCCCACCACCCCAGGGTACGAACACTGAAGCTTTCTTT.

This clone turned up a few times. The rearrangement links TRBV30 to TRBJ1-4, with 7 bases that match TRBD1. The CDR3 totals 13 residues. The V gene end was trimmed by 4 bases and the J gene end by 8 bases; junction bases not matched to a gene: 7. Germline-derived CDR1 and CDR2 are GTSNPN and SVGIG (reference sequence). The CDR3 coding sequence is TGTGCCTGGACCGGACAGGTATTGGAAAAACTGTTTTTT. Protein product: CAWTGQVLEKLFF.

CDR3 in DNA: TGTGCCAGCAGCCGTAGCGGGGCCTCCTACAATGAGCAGTTCTTC. Translation gives CASSRSGASYNEQFF. The chain employs TRBV7-9 and TRBJ2-1; TRBD2 aligns across 8 bases. CDR3 length: 15 amino acids. Germline CDR1 reads SEHNR; CDR2 reads FQNEAQ (reference sequence). V shed 5 bases, J shed 0 bases, and the junction held 3 bases outside the gene matches.

V usage is TRBV2 and J usage is TRBJ1-1; D is unclear. Trimming stripped 4 bases from V and 2 bases from J, with 8 bases between. There are 13 residues in the CDR3. The germline V gene has CDR1 SNHLY and CDR2 FYNNEI. The CDR3 region is CASSGESNTEAFF. The CDR3 DNA sequence: TGTGCCAGCAGTGGGGAGTCAAACACTGAAGCTTTCTTT. Together with reference TRBV2 and TRBJ1-1, the CDR3 gives the full variable domain: EPEVTQTPSHQVTQMGQEVILRCVPISNHLYFYWYRQILGQKVEFLVSFYNNEISEKSEIFDDQFSVERPDGSNFTLKIRSTKLEDSAMYFCASSGESNTEAFFGQGTRLTVV.

This chain uses TRBV15 with TRBJ1-2; no clear D. The V end was cut by 0 bases, the J end by 5 bases, with 10 bases between. Germline CDR1 is LNHNV and CDR2 is YYDKDF (reference sequence). CDR3 length equals 14 residues. CDR3 residues: CATSRDAQKYGYTF. The CDR3 nucleotides read TGTGCCACCAGCAGAGATGCACAGAAATATGGCTACACCTTC.

The V gene is TRBV28, the J gene TRBJ1-5; 7 nucleotides agree with TRBD1. Germline V CDR1 and CDR2: MDHEN, SYDVKM. The CDR3 sequence is 14 residues long. Trimming at V came to 6 bases and at J to 3 bases, leaving 5 bases not matched to a gene. The CDR3 nucleotides are TGTGCCAGCAGCCCCGACAGGGACAATCAGCCCCAGCATTTT. Its translation: CASSPDRDNQPQHF.

The chain is built from TRBV6-5 and TRBJ2-1, with D perhaps matching TRBD2 (6 bases). Between the trimmed V and J ends, which lost 4 bases and 10 bases, there was a span of 20 bases. The CDR3 has 15 residues. Germline assignment: CDR1 MNHEY and CDR2 SVGAGI. The CDR3: CASSSWRGPFGEQFF. For the CDR3, the DNA is TGTGCCAGCAGTTCTTGGAGGGGACCGTTCGGAGAGCAGTTCTTC.

The rearrangement joins TRBV10-3 to TRBJ1-3; 8 positions match TRBD1. CDR1 and CDR2 from the germline V gene are ENHRY and SYGVKD. The CDR3 contains 15 residues. Germline trimming cut 7 bases from V and 0 bases from J; bases unmatched to any gene: 5. The CDR3 reads CAIMQGQDSGNTIYF. CDR3 coding DNA: TGTGCCATCATGCAGGGACAGGACTCTGGAAACACCATATATTTT.

The chain recombines TRBV9 with TRBJ1-4; D is ambiguous. Germline assignment: CDR1 SGDLS and CDR2 YYNGEE. This CDR3 is built from 15 residues. The ends were cut back, 0 bases at V and 8 bases at J, with 14 bases in the middle. The CDR3 region has the DNA TGTGCCAGCAGCGTAGGCGGGGTCCGTGACGAAAAACTGTTTTTT. Amino acids: CASSVGGVRDEKLFF.

The chain employs TRBV28 and TRBJ2-1, with 9 bases aligning to TRBD2. Germline V gives CDR1 MDHEN, CDR2 SYDVKM. The trim removed 4 bases at V and 9 bases at J, leaving 10 bases unmatched. This CDR3 comprises 15 residues. CDR3 nucleotide sequence: TGTGCCAGCAGTTCCTCAGCGGGAGGCCAAGTTGAGCAGTTCTTC. Its protein product is CASSSSAGGQVEQFF.

This sequence joins TRBV28 and TRBJ2-2, with TRBD2 matching 10 bases. The V gene's germline CDR1 is MDHEN and CDR2 SYDVKM. The CDR3 sequence is 15 residues long. Unmatched junction bases numbered 8, after V lost 6 bases and J lost 7 bases. CDR3 bases: TGTGCCAGCAGCACACTAGCGGGATATCACGGGGAGCTGTTTTTT. It codes for CASSTLAGYHGELFF.

The chain employs TRBV4-1 and TRBJ2-5, with TRBD2 matching over 8 bases. Germline lookup yields CDR1 MGHRA and CDR2 YSYEKL. V lost 3 bases to trimming and J lost 5 bases; unmatched junction nucleotides: 5. The CDR3 is 14 amino acids. In DNA, the CDR3 is TGCGCCAGCAGCCAGGGACTAGTTGGGGAGACCCAGTACTTC. This encodes CASSQGLVGETQYF.

V gene TRBV4-1 combines with J gene TRBJ1-2, with a weak D call TRBD1 (6 bases). CDR1 and CDR2 (germline): MGHRA, YSYEKL. The V and J ends lost 5 bases and 8 bases respectively, with 15 bases between them. The CDR3 totals 13 residues. CDR3 bases: TGCGCCAGCAGCGAAGGGGGAGTGCGCGGCTACACCTTC. It yields the protein CASSEGGVRGYTF.

This clone was found a few times. The chain couples TRBV4-3 to TRBJ2-1; 11 positions agree with TRBD2. The CDR3 sequence is 15 residues long. Trimming took 1 base from V and 7 from J; bases not matched to a gene: 3. The germline V gene has CDR1 LGHNA and CDR2 YSLEER. The CDR3 protein is CASSQGLAGLNEQFF. The CDR3 DNA is TGCGCCAGCAGCCAAGGACTAGCGGGACTTAATGAGCAGTTCTTC.

This CDR3 reads CASSQPVGALYGYTF. CDR3 nucleotides: TGTGCCAGCAGCCAACCCGTTGGGGCGCTCTATGGCTACACCTTC. The rearrangement uses TRBV5-6 and TRBJ1-2, with D tentatively TRBD1 (5 bases). With 4 bases removed from V and 4 bases from J, the gap between germline ends came to 17 bases. The CDR3 loop spans 15 amino acids. Germline V lookup: CDR1 SGHDT, CDR2 YYEEEE. Looking up the rest from reference TRBV5-6 and TRBJ1-2 gives the full variable domain: DAGVTQSPTHLIKTRGQQVTLRCSPKSGHDTVSWYQQALGQGPQFIFQYYEEEERQRGNFPDRFSGHQFPNYSSELNVNALLLGDSALYLCASSQPVGALYGYTFGSGTRLTVV.

This chain's CDR3 is CASSLIHGVGTGELFF. CDR3 coding DNA: TGTGCCAGCAGCTTAATCCACGGGGTTGGGACCGGGGAGCTGTTTTTT. V usage is TRBV11-2 and J usage is TRBJ2-2, with D possibly matching TRBD2 (5 bases). The CDR3 is 16 residues long. V lost 2 bases to trimming and J lost 5 bases, with 15 bases between them. Germline assignment: CDR1 SGHAT and CDR2 FQNNGV.

The rearrangement joins TRBV5-4 to TRBJ1-2; the D gene is possibly TRBD1 (5 bases). This CDR3 has 15 residues. Looked up from germline, CDR1 is SGHNT and CDR2 is YYREEE (reference sequence). Trimming cost V 6 bases and J 5 bases, with 20 bases left between them. CDR3: CASTFRGGTNYGYTF. In nucleotides, the CDR3 is TGTGCCAGCACCTTCCGGGGGGGAACAAATTATGGCTACACCTTC.

V and J are TRBV4-1 and TRBJ2-7; D possibly corresponds to TRBD1 (5 bases). The CDR3 is 13 residues long. V lost 1 base and J 3 bases, leaving 7 bases between the germline ends. Germline CDR1 is MGHRA and CDR2 is YSYEKL. CDR3 loop: CASSQGTNYEQYF. DNA for the CDR3: TGCGCCAGCAGCCAAGGGACAAACTACGAGCAGTACTTC.

The chain combines TRBV6-1 with TRBJ2-3; 8 nucleotides align to TRBD1. CDR3 length: 18 residues. V lost 3 bases and J lost 2; bases outside the gene matches: 13. The V gene's germline CDR1 is MNHNS and CDR2 SASEGT. The CDR3 loop is CASSERQVTGVDTDTQYF. CDR3 bases: TGTGCCAGCAGTGAGAGACAAGTGACAGGGGTGGACACAGATACGCAGTATTTT.

The chain employs TRBV7-8 and TRBJ2-1; TRBD2 might be the D (5 bases). V was trimmed by 1 base and J by 0 bases, leaving 7 bases between them. The germline V gene encodes CDR1 SGHVS and CDR2 FQNEAQ. The CDR3 is 15 residues long. The CDR3 region has the DNA TGTGCCAGCAGCTTAGTAGCGTCCTCCTACAATGAGCAGTTCTTC. Its translation: CASSLVASSYNEQFF.

The chain combines TRBV2 with TRBJ1-4; perhaps TRBD1 as D (6 bases). Germline V lookup: CDR1 SNHLY, CDR2 FYNNEI. CDR3 length equals 14 residues. V was pared by 6 bases and J by 7 bases, with 15 bases between. CDR3 nucleotides: TGTGCCAGCAGCCAACAGGGATGGGGTGAAAAACTGTTTTTT. Translating it yields CASSQQGWGEKLFF.

This clone was detected a few times. The J gene is TRBJ2-6, the V gene TRBV4-1, with D perhaps matching TRBD2 (5 bases). The V end was cut by 1 base, the J end by 0 bases, with 10 bases between. The CDR3 has 17 amino acids. Germline CDR1 and CDR2: MGHRA and YSYEKL. CDR3: CASSQGPGSSGANVLTF. CDR3 sequence (DNA): TGCGCCAGCAGCCAAGGCCCGGGGAGCTCTGGGGCCAACGTCCTGACTTTC.

V is TRBV29-1 and J is TRBJ1-2; the D gene is possibly TRBD1 (6 bases). Trimming took off 2 bases at V and 2 bases at J, with 9 bases between the two ends. Germline values: CDR1 SQVTM, CDR2 ANQGSEA. The CDR3 loop spans 13 amino acids. The CDR3 is CSVEPQGNYGYTF. The DNA for the CDR3 is TGCAGCGTTGAACCGCAGGGGAACTATGGCTACACCTTC.

The chain carries TRBV20-1 and TRBJ2-1; D is undetermined. This CDR3 contains 11 residues. V lost 8 bases, J lost 5 bases, and 10 bases lay in between. Germline V lookup: CDR1 DFQATT, CDR2 SNEGSKA (reference sequence). In nucleotides, the CDR3 is TGCAGTCCCCGCGTTAACAATGAGCAGTTCTTC. It yields the protein CSPRVNNEQFF.

The chain links TRBV7-9 to TRBJ1-2; D is possibly TRBD1 (5 bases). The V end lost 3 bases, the J end lost 1 base, and 6 bases lay between the germline ends. This CDR3 region has 13 residues. Germline lookup yields CDR1 SEHNR and CDR2 FQNEAQ (reference sequence). CDR3 bases: TGTGCCAGCAGCTTGACAGATAACTATGGCTACACCTTC. It yields the protein CASSLTDNYGYTF. Full variable domain (outside the CDR3, taken from reference TRBV7-9 and TRBJ1-2): DTGVSQNPRHKITKRGQNVTFRCDPISEHNRLYWYRQTLGQGPEFLTYFQNEAQLEKSRLLSDRFSAERPKGSFSTLEIQRTEQGDSAMYLCASSLTDNYGYTFGSGTRLTVV.

The chain joins TRBV4-3 to TRBJ2-7; D remains unclear. The CDR3 extends over 12 amino acids. V gave up 0 bases and J gave up 3 bases, with 3 bases separating them. The germline V gene has CDR1 LGHNA and CDR2 YSLEER. This chain's CDR3 is CASSQDLYEQYF. As DNA, the CDR3 is TGCGCCAGCAGCCAAGATCTCTACGAGCAGTACTTC.